The next 31 T cell receptor beta chains were all read from a single sample in a study of cytomegalovirus exposure and HLA in healthy donors. A multiplex PCR was run with 60 Vbeta primers and 13 Jbeta primers. Here immunoSEQ multiplex PCR was the method, and the copy in TCRdb shows in-frame clones only, minus some. The repertoire holds some 180,000 clones, with about 79% as singletons. Input material: PBMCs. The receptors stem from a girl between 2 and 10 years old in good health and CMV-seropositive.

The gene calls are TRBV5-8 and TRBJ2-3; TRBD2 agrees at 10 bases. The CDR3 is made up of 15 amino acids. V trimming: 3 bases; J trimming: 1 base; junction bases outside the gene matches: 2. Germline loops: CDR1 SGHTS, CDR2 YDEGEE. CDR3 in DNA: TGTGCCAGCAGCTCCGGGACTAGCGGCACAGATACGCAGTATTTT. It translates to CASSSGTSGTDTQYF.

The V gene is TRBV27, the J gene TRBJ1-2; D might be TRBD1 (6 bases). CDR1 and CDR2 from the germline V gene are MNHEY and SMNVEV (reference sequence). V lost 0 bases and J lost 0, with 8 bases in between. This CDR3 has 15 residues. The CDR3, as DNA: TGTGCCAGCAGTTTATCTGCAGGGGCTAACTATGGCTACACCTTC. As protein: CASSLSAGANYGYTF.

The chain recombines TRBV4-2 with TRBJ2-5; D not certain. The germline V and J ends were trimmed by 0 bases and 2 bases, with 10 bases remaining between them. The germline V gene encodes CDR1 LGHNA and CDR2 YNFKEQ. This CDR3 contains 15 residues. Here the CDR3 reads CASSQENRPQETQYF. As DNA, the CDR3 is TGTGCCAGCAGCCAAGAAAACAGACCTCAAGAGACCCAGTACTTC.

The CDR3 loop is CASSLTRLQGNSPLHF. DNA for the CDR3: TGCGCCAGCAGCCTTACCCGACTTCAGGGGAATTCACCCCTCCACTTT. The chain links TRBV4-1 to TRBJ1-6; perhaps TRBD1 as D (6 bases). Per germline, CDR1 MGHRA and CDR2 YSYEKL. The CDR3 has 16 residues. Between the trimmed V and J ends, which lost 4 bases and 7 bases, there was a span of 17 bases.

The chain combines TRBV7-9 with TRBJ2-1; 10 nucleotides agree with TRBD2. From germline, CDR1 is SEHNR and CDR2 FQNEAQ (reference sequence). The CDR3 runs to 19 residues. V was clipped by 2 bases and J by 9 bases; unmatched bases: 19. The CDR3 region is CASSLWPTEASGRVGEQFF. The CDR3 bases are TGTGCCAGCAGCTTATGGCCCACCGAGGCTAGCGGGAGAGTAGGTGAGCAGTTCTTC.

This clone appeared a single time. The junction and the germline gene differ at one end; a read error may be behind it. The chain carries TRBV27 and TRBJ2-7, with 14 bases aligning to TRBD2. The CDR3 is 17 amino acids. Germline V gene sequence: CDR1 MNHEY, CDR2 SMNVEV (reference sequence). CDR3 DNA sequence: TGTGCCAGCAGTCTATCTAGACTAGCGGGAGGGTCCTACGAGCAGTACTTC. Encoded protein: CASSLSRLAGGSYEQYF.

V is TRBV5-5 and J is TRBJ2-3; 9 positions match TRBD1. Germline CDR1 SGHKS, CDR2 YYEKEE (reference sequence). The V segment lost 5 bases and the J segment 6 bases; nucleotides outside the gene matches: 13. The CDR3 has 16 amino acids. DNA of the CDR3: TGTGCCAGCAGAAACTCCGGGACAGGGTTCCCCGATACGCAGTATTTT. Amino acids: CASRNSGTGFPDTQYF.

The chain has TRBV19 and TRBJ1-1; no firm D call. V lost 3 bases and J lost 8, with 10 bases in between. The CDR3 has 12 amino acids. Per the germline V gene, CDR1 is LNHDA and CDR2 is SQIVND (reference sequence). The CDR3 coding sequence is TGTGCCAGTAGTATGGACTATAGAGAAGCTTTCTTT. This encodes CASSMDYREAFF. The whole variable domain, remainder taken from reference TRBV19 and TRBJ1-1, is DGGITQSPKYLFRKEGQNVTLSCEQNLNHDAMYWYRQDPGQGLRLIYYSQIVNDFQKGDIAEGYSVSREKKESFPLTVTSAQKNPTAFYLCASSMDYREAFFGQGTRLTVV.

This rearrangement joins TRBV5-1 to TRBJ2-3, with TRBD2 matching over 13 bases. There are 19 residues in the CDR3. Trimming at V came to 0 bases and at J to 3 bases, leaving 10 bases not matched to a gene. Germline assignment: CDR1 SGHRS and CDR2 YFSETQ. This chain's CDR3 is CASSLGKWTSGSRTDTQYF. The CDR3 coding sequence is TGCGCCAGCAGCTTGGGGAAGTGGACTAGCGGGAGTAGGACAGATACGCAGTATTTT.

The rearrangement links TRBV6-5 to TRBJ2-5; 12 bases map to TRBD2. V lost 2 bases, J lost 4 bases, and 2 bases stayed unmatched. Germline V gene sequence: CDR1 MNHEY, CDR2 SVGAGI. CDR3 size: 15 residues. The CDR3 spells CASSYVTSGGETQYF. Here the CDR3 DNA reads TGTGCCAGCAGTTACGTGACTAGCGGGGGAGAGACCCAGTACTTC.

The genes are TRBV21-1 and TRBJ1-2; the table assigns TRBD1, which was not confirmed against the DNA. TRBV21-1 represents a pseudogene. The CDR3 extends over 14 amino acids. CDR3 DNA: TGTGCCAGCAGCAAAGGGGGCGCGGACAATGGCTACACCTTC. Translation: CASSKGGADNGYTF.

This clone occurred once. This rearrangement joins TRBV27 to TRBJ2-3; TRBD1 agrees at 9 bases. The CDR3 covers 15 residues. Germline values: CDR1 MNHEY, CDR2 SMNVEV (reference sequence). Trimming removed 3 bases from V and 7 bases from J; junction bases left unmatched: 8. The CDR3 DNA sequence: TGTGCCAGCAGTTTGGCGGGACAGGGTCCAAATACGCAGTATTTT. Translation: CASSLAGQGPNTQYF.

V usage is TRBV5-4 and J usage is TRBJ2-3, with TRBD2 identical over 9 bases. Germline V gene sequence: CDR1 SGHNT, CDR2 YYREEE (reference sequence). This CDR3 has 18 amino acids. V gave up 4 bases and J gave up 2 bases; unmatched junction bases: 14. As DNA, the CDR3 is TGTGCCAGCAGCCCTCGGAGGGGCGGGAGGGCCCCCACAGATACGCAGTATTTT. Amino acid sequence: CASSPRRGGRAPTDTQYF. The full variable domain, with the rest looked up from reference TRBV5-4 and TRBJ2-3, is ETGVTQSPTHLIKTRGQQVTLRCSSQSGHNTVSWYQQALGQGPQFIFQYYREEENGRGNFPPRFSGLQFPNYSSELNVNALELDDSALYLCASSPRRGGRAPTDTQYFGPGTRLTVL.

This chain joins TRBV4-1 and TRBJ2-1; TRBD1 matches at 9 bases. Germline CDR1 reads MGHRA; CDR2 reads YSYEKL. The length of the CDR3 is 17 residues. The J segment lost 4 bases and the V segment lost 4 bases, leaving 11 bases of the junction unmatched. The CDR3 DNA sequence: TGCGCCAGCAGCCCATCGCCGGGACAGGGTGGTTACAATGAGCAGTTCTTC. It encodes CASSPSPGQGGYNEQFF.

The V and J genes are TRBV9 and TRBJ2-3, with D maybe TRBD2 (6 bases). This CDR3 comprises 10 residues. CDR1 and CDR2 from the germline V gene are SGDLS and YYNGEE. Trimming took off 7 bases at V and 6 bases at J, with 6 bases between the two ends. In DNA form, the CDR3 reads TGTGCCAGCCGGGGGGATACGCAGTATTTT. Amino acids: CASRGDTQYF.

The J gene is TRBJ2-7, the V gene TRBV11-2, with TRBD1 identical over 9 bases. Germline V gives CDR1 SGHAT, CDR2 FQNNGV. CDR3 size: 16 residues. V shed 4 bases and J 5 bases; nucleotides not matched to a gene: 12. The CDR3 nucleotides are TGTGCCAGCAGCTCCCCAGGGACAGGGAGGGACGACGAGCAGTACTTC. Its translation: CASSSPGTGRDDEQYF.

This chain links TRBV5-6 with TRBJ2-3; D possibly corresponds to TRBD2 (6 bases). Trimming removed 0 bases from V and 1 base from J, with 9 bases in between. Germline V gene sequence: CDR1 SGHDT, CDR2 YYEEEE. The CDR3 covers 15 residues. As DNA, the CDR3 is TGTGCCAGCAGCTTGGGGCGGGGCCGCACAGATACGCAGTATTTT. Protein product: CASSLGRGRTDTQYF.

J is TRBJ1-2 and V is TRBV7-8; 11 bases map to TRBD1. This CDR3 has 16 amino acids. In germline, CDR1 is SGHVS, CDR2 FQNEAQ. V shed 5 bases, J shed 3 bases, and the junction held 8 bases outside the gene matches. CDR3 in amino acids: CASSLGGQGGYYGYTF. The DNA of the CDR3 is TGTGCCAGCAGCCTAGGGGGACAGGGGGGTTACTATGGCTACACCTTC. The full variable domain, in which reference TRBV7-8 and TRBJ1-2 provide the parts outside the CDR3, is GAGVSQSPRYKVAKRGQDVALRCDPISGHVSLFWYQQALGQGPEFLTYFQNEAQLDKSGLPSDRFFAERPEGSVSTLKIQRTQQEDSAVYLCASSLGGQGGYYGYTFGSGTRLTVV.

The gene calls are TRBV2 and TRBJ1-5, with D hard to call. V dropped 4 bases and J dropped 3 bases, with 10 bases sitting between them. Per germline, CDR1 SNHLY and CDR2 FYNNEI. There are 14 residues in the CDR3. The CDR3 nucleotides are TGTGCCAGCAGTGGTCCAGTAAACAATCAGCCCCAGCATTTT. This sequence encodes CASSGPVNNQPQHF.

The CDR3 DNA reads TGCGCCAGCAGCTTGTACAGCTACGAGCAGTACTTC. It specifies CASSLYSYEQYF. The chain joins TRBV5-1 to TRBJ2-7, with D unresolved. In germline, CDR1 is SGHRS, CDR2 YFSETQ. The germline V and J ends were trimmed by 1 base and 3 bases, with 5 bases remaining between them. The CDR3 is made up of 12 amino acids.

The chain links TRBV6-4 to TRBJ2-1; 7 positions match TRBD1. CDR3 length: 16 residues. Trimming removed 2 bases from V and 6 bases from J; junction bases left unmatched: 10. Per the germline V gene, CDR1 is MRHNA and CDR2 is SNTAGT. The CDR3 loop is CASSDGADRVGNEQFF. CDR3 sequence (DNA): TGTGCCAGCAGTGACGGGGCCGACAGGGTAGGCAATGAGCAGTTCTTC.

V usage is TRBV7-8 and J usage is TRBJ2-5; D uncertain. CDR1 and CDR2 (germline): SGHVS, FQNEAQ. The CDR3 extends over 14 amino acids. The V gene lost 2 bases and the J gene lost 1 base, with 8 bases spanning the gap. The chain's CDR3 is CASSLSRIQETQYF. As DNA, the CDR3 is TGTGCCAGCAGCTTATCGAGGATCCAAGAGACCCAGTACTTC.

This chain joins TRBV9 and TRBJ2-3, with 11 bases matching TRBD2. This CDR3 has 16 residues. V lost 4 bases to trimming and J lost 4 bases; unmatched junction nucleotides: 8. Germline-derived CDR1 and CDR2 are SGDLS and YYNGEE. The CDR3 DNA follows: TGTGCCAGCAGCCCCATACTAGCGGGGGTTCCAGATACGCAGTATTTT. This gives the protein CASSPILAGVPDTQYF.

The CDR3 loop reads CASSLDRGAADTQYF. DNA of the CDR3: TGTGCCAGCAGCCTAGACAGGGGGGCAGCGGATACGCAGTATTTT. The chain is built from TRBV5-4 and TRBJ2-3, with 9 nucleotides matching TRBD1. Germline V gene data show CDR1 as SGHNT and CDR2 as YYREEE (reference sequence). With 4 bases clipped from V and 6 bases from J, the junction kept 9 bases outside the gene matches. The CDR3 extends over 15 amino acids.

The gene calls are TRBV6-4 and TRBJ2-2; TRBD2 matches at 8 bases. J gave up 6 bases and V 0 bases, and 0 bases lay outside the gene matches. Looked up from germline, CDR1 is MRHNA and CDR2 is SNTAGT. The CDR3 loop spans 14 amino acids. CDR3: CASSDSSGAGELFF. The CDR3 DNA follows: TGTGCCAGCAGTGACTCTAGCGGGGCCGGGGAGCTGTTTTTT.

This chain connects TRBV2 to TRBJ1-3; no definite D call. CDR3 length equals 14 residues. Trimming stripped 4 bases from V and 4 bases from J, with 11 bases between. Germline assignment: CDR1 SNHLY and CDR2 FYNNEI. CDR3 sequence: CASSANSNGNTIYF. For the CDR3, the DNA is TGTGCCAGCAGTGCGAACTCGAACGGAAACACCATATATTTT.

The J gene is TRBJ1-4, the V gene TRBV11-1; unclear D gene. This CDR3 spans 13 amino acids. The ends were cut back, 1 base at V and 7 bases at J, with 7 bases in the middle. Germline CDR1 and CDR2: SGHAT and FQDESV (reference sequence). CDR3 bases: TGTGCCAGCAGCTTAGACGGAGCTGAAAAACTGTTTTTT. This translates into CASSLDGAEKLFF.

The count of this clone is one. The chain employs TRBV28 and TRBJ1-2; 7 nucleotides agree with TRBD1. The CDR3 contains 17 residues. The V gene end was trimmed by 5 bases and the J gene end by 9 bases; junction bases not matched to a gene: 21. CDR1 and CDR2 (germline): MDHEN, SYDVKM. The CDR3 sequence is CASSPNLPQGGSKSYTF. The CDR3 DNA is TGTGCCAGCAGTCCAAACCTCCCCCAGGGGGGAAGTAAAAGCTACACCTTC.

The chain joins TRBV6-1 to TRBJ2-6; D is ambiguous. V lost 4 bases, J lost 3 bases, and 7 bases lay in between. CDR3 length equals 14 residues. Germline CDR1 MNHNS, CDR2 SASEGT. The CDR3 protein is CASSVAYGANVLTF. CDR3 in DNA: TGTGCCAGCAGTGTTGCGTATGGGGCCAACGTCCTGACTTTC.

This chain joins TRBV11-2 and TRBJ2-7, with TRBD1 matching 8 bases. J gave up 4 bases and V 1 base, and 6 bases lay outside the gene matches. Germline V gene lookup returns CDR1 SGHAT and CDR2 FQNNGV. This CDR3 has 15 amino acids. This CDR3 reads CASSLVQTGDYEQYF. CDR3 in DNA: TGTGCCAGCAGCTTAGTTCAGACAGGGGATTACGAGCAGTACTTC.

On this clone: The same CDR3 can be traced to other DNA sequences in this sample. V gene TRBV10-3 combines with J gene TRBJ2-3, with 10 bases that match TRBD2. The junction had 5 bases not matched to a gene; V was cut back by 11 bases and J by 3 bases. Germline CDR1 ENHRY, CDR2 SYGVKD. CDR3 length: 13 amino acids. The CDR3 spells CAASSGRTDTQYF. The CDR3 nucleotides are TGTGCCGCATCTAGCGGGAGAACAGATACGCAGTATTTT.